This is a list of T cell receptor beta chains from one sample in a study of blood T cell repertoires in COVID-19. Profiling relied on immunoSEQ multiplex PCR, and the TCRdb table lists in-frame clones only, not all of them. The sample includes over 25,000 clones, under 85% of them seen just once. Sequenced input: peripheral blood. The receptor set was obtained from a woman of 80 years or more with acute or convalescent COVID-19. The CDR3 runs from the conserved cysteine through the conserved F or W. The D gene is left open where the match is weak. Clone sizes are given selectively: once, few, many, or a class where the clone is expanded.

cdr3_nt,cdr3_aa,v_call,d_call,j_call,clone_size
TGTGCCAGCAGTAATAGTCCCGGGGAGACCCAGTACTTC,CASSNSPGETQYF,TRBV28,-,TRBJ2-5,-
TGTGCCAGCAGCCCTAGGACAGGGAAAGGCTGGGAGCTGTTTTTT,CASSPRTGKGWELFF,TRBV7-2,TRBD1,TRBJ2-2,-
TGTGCCAGTAGTATAGGGGGACAGGGCCCTAGCTCCTACAATGAGCAGTTCTTC,CASSIGGQGPSSYNEQFF,TRBV19,TRBD1,TRBJ2-1,-
TGTGCCAGCAGTTTATCAACAGGGGGAAGGGGGAACACTGAAGCTTTCTTT,CASSLSTGGRGNTEAFF,TRBV27,TRBD1,TRBJ1-1,-
TGTGCCAGCAGTGAAGCGATACAGGGCAAATATAGCAATCAGCCCCAGCATTTT,CASSEAIQGKYSNQPQHF,TRBV6-1,-,TRBJ1-5,few
TGCGCCAGCAGCCAGCCGGGACAGGGGGTCTACGAGCAGTACTTC,CASSQPGQGVYEQYF,TRBV4-1,TRBD1,TRBJ2-7,-
TGTGCCAGCAGCTTGTTAACGGGACAAGGATTCTATGGCTACACCTTC,CASSLLTGQGFYGYTF,TRBV5-6,-,TRBJ1-2,-
TGTGCCAGCAGTTACTCGAAGGGCACTCATGGGGGGGTCAATCAGCCCCAGCATTTT,CASSYSKGTHGGVNQPQHF,TRBV6-2/TRBV6-3,-,TRBJ1-5,-
TGTGCCACACTGGATAGGACAGGGTACACCGGGGAGCTGTTTTTT,CATLDRTGYTGELFF,TRBV6-5,TRBD1,TRBJ2-2,few
TGTGCCAGCAGCCCTGGCCCCAATGAGCAGTTCTTC,CASSPGPNEQFF,TRBV6-6,-,TRBJ2-1,-
TGTGCCAGCAGTCCACACGGACAGGTGTTCTCCTACGAGCAGTACTTC,CASSPHGQVFSYEQYF,TRBV6-2/TRBV6-3,TRBD1,TRBJ2-7,-
TGCAGCGTTGTCCAGGGGGCCCAGGAAGCTTTCTTT,CSVVQGAQEAFF,TRBV29-1,TRBD1,TRBJ1-1,-
TGTGCCAGCAGTCCTCCGGACAGGGCGGGCACTGAAGCTTTCTTT,CASSPPDRAGTEAFF,TRBV28,TRBD1,TRBJ1-1,-
TGTGCCAGCAGCTTGGGACAGTACTATGGCTACACCTTC,CASSLGQYYGYTF,TRBV5-6,-,TRBJ1-2,few
TGTGCCAGCAGCCCCGGGACGGGAGGGTTCACTGAAGCTTTCTTT,CASSPGTGGFTEAFF,TRBV5-6,-,TRBJ1-1,-
TGTGCCAGCCCCTGGGACAGAGATTACGAGCAGTACTTC,CASPWDRDYEQYF,TRBV19,TRBD1,TRBJ2-7,-
TGTGCCAGTAGTATCCAGGACAGGGGTGACGAAAAACTGTTTTTT,CASSIQDRGDEKLFF,TRBV19,TRBD1,TRBJ1-4,-
TGCAGCGTTGAAGATCGAGGTCAACTGAGTACGCAGTATTTT,CSVEDRGQLSTQYF,TRBV29-1,-,TRBJ2-3,-
TGTGCCAGCAGCTCGACAGGGCGAGGCTACACCTTC,CASSSTGRGYTF,TRBV28,TRBD1,TRBJ1-2,few
TGCGCCAGCAGTGAGAGTCCCGGGACAGCTAACACTGAAGCTTTCTTT,CASSESPGTANTEAFF,TRBV10-1,TRBD1,TRBJ1-1,-
TGTGCCAGCTCACCCACTTTCTCCGGGAATCAGCCCCAGCATTTT,CASSPTFSGNQPQHF,TRBV18,-,TRBJ1-5,-
TGTGCCAGCAGTCCTAGAGGTGGGGCACGGACAGATACGCAGTATTTT,CASSPRGGARTDTQYF,TRBV27,-,TRBJ2-3,-